The clone carrying this TCR beta chain was observed at least ten times. Its antigen is undetermined. At one end the junction does not follow the germline gene, possibly because of a read error. TCR beta CDR3 regions were amplified from RNA. First-round RT-PCR of the TCR CDR3 relied on the HTBI primer set. From the multiplex PCR reads, TCRdb called clonotypes with MiXCR, one entry per CDR3 protein. Of about 540,000 distinct CDR3 sequences in the sample, about 45% are singletons; the top ten hold around 7.7%. The sample belongs to a study of T cells in Graves' hyperthyroidism and ophthalmopathy. Criteria for exclusion of patients were uncontrolled infection, other autoimmune disease, pregnancy or lactation. Thyroid ultrasound and orbital computed tomography, with clinical symptoms and serum thyroxine and TRAb, informed diagnoses. Notes on the study in general: Most thyroid clonotypes with frequency above 0.001 were detected in blood.

Germline V gene data show CDR1 as DFQATT and CDR2 as SNEGSKA (reference sequence). CDR3 length: 15 amino acids. What was sequenced was peripheral blood or thyroid tissue (not recorded which). The receptor was isolated from a woman aged 18-29 years with Graves' hyperthyroidism. The chain combines TRBV20-1 with TRBJ1-3, with D maybe TRBD1 (5 bases). CDR3 in DNA: TGCAGTGCCCACGGGATGCGGGGCTCTGGAAACACCACATATTTT. Translation gives CSAHGMRGSGNTTYF.